At least ten counts were recorded for the clone carrying this T cell receptor (beta chain). Trimming took off 2 bases at V and 5 bases at J, with 21 bases between the two ends. The germline gives CDR1 MDHEN, CDR2 SYDVKM. This CDR3 is 17 amino acids long. Over about 19 PCR cycles, TCRs were amplified from a constant-region primer and V-primer adapter. MiXCR, applied by TCRdb to the reads, yields one record per CDR3 protein. Here the sample spans some 52,000 distinct CDR3 sequences, approximately 35% being singletons. These data are taken from a study of low-dose radiotherapy and immunotherapy resistance in tumors. Overall study context: Both drugs were delivered intravenously to patients (nivolumab 240 mg every two weeks and ipilimumab 1 mg/kg every six weeks). Every two weeks, cyclophosphamide 200 mg/m2 was infused one day before radiation plus immunotherapy. Alpha and beta chains were covered, as first-strand cDNA relied on TRAV- and TRBV-specific primers.

Time point: after trial treatment. As for treatment: LDRT plus nivolumab, ipilimumab, low-dose cyclophosphamide and aspirin (RACIN trial). This receptor was identified in a male donor with rectosigmoid adenocarcinoma. The V call is TRBV28, the J call TRBJ1-2; D unresolved. Material: PBMCs, obtained after low-dose radiotherapy plus immunotherapy. Here the CDR3 DNA reads TGTGCCAGCAGTTTACTTCAATTTCGGAGAGTGAGTTATGGCTACACCTTC. It specifies CASSLLQFRRVSYGYTF.